The rows below give T cell receptor beta chains drawn from one sample of a study of shared clonotypes between healthy human individuals. Libraries were prepared by immunoSEQ multiplex PCR; TCRdb keeps only in-frame clonotypes and omits some of them. The table has about 2.3 million clones, 80% to 95% seen once; the top ten hold approximately 0.4%. The sequenced sample consisted of naive CD4+ T cells from PBMCs. The receptors come from a man younger than 35 in good health. Some clones in this sample may be carry-over from other donors' samples. CDR3s include the opening cysteine and the closing phenylalanine or tryptophan. Each record gives: J gene, V gene, D gene, clone size, CDR3 protein, CDR3 DNA. D genes are given only for firm matches. The listing skips clone size in some rows; elsewhere it reads once, few, many or a size class.

TRBJ2-2	TRBV6-4	NA	NA	CASSPLAFTGELFF	TGTGCCAGCAGTCCACTAGCTTTCACCGGGGAGCTGTTTTTT
TRBJ2-7	TRBV18	TRBD1	NA	CASSPGTGTYEQYF	TGTGCCAGCTCACCAGGGACAGGGACGTACGAGCAGTACTTC
TRBJ2-7	TRBV28	NA	NA	CASSFVHEQYF	TGTGCCAGCAGTTTTGTACACGAGCAGTACTTC
TRBJ1-6	TRBV30	TRBD1	NA	CAWTGTGTHSPLHF	TGTGCCTGGACCGGGACAGGGACGCACTCACCCCTCCACTTT
TRBJ2-1	TRBV25-1	TRBD2	NA	CASSDFSGDNEQFF	TGTGCCAGCAGTGATTTTAGCGGGGACAATGAGCAGTTCTTC
TRBJ2-2	TRBV7-3	NA	NA	CASSLKAGQLGELFF	TGTGCCAGCAGCTTAAAAGCAGGGCAGTTGGGGGAGCTGTTTTTT
TRBJ1-5	TRBV18	TRBD1	NA	CASSPTRTGSDSNQPQHF	TGTGCCAGCTCCCCCACTCGGACAGGGAGCGATAGCAATCAGCCCCAGCATTTT
TRBJ1-2	TRBV5-1	TRBD1	NA	CASSLDPGGVYGYTF	TGCGCCAGCAGCTTGGATCCAGGGGGCGTTTATGGCTACACCTTC
TRBJ2-1	TRBV25-1	TRBD2	NA	CASGTSPHHEQFF	TGTGCCAGTGGGACTAGCCCACATCATGAGCAGTTCTTC
TRBJ2-1	TRBV28	NA	NA	CASISPGPHNEQFF	TGTGCCAGCATAAGTCCTGGACCGCACAATGAGCAGTTCTTC
TRBJ2-1	TRBV29-1	NA	NA	CSVAVDEQFF	TGCAGCGTTGCGGTGGATGAGCAGTTCTTC
TRBJ2-2	TRBV5-1	TRBD2	NA	CASSPPGSGTNTGELFF	TGCGCCAGCAGCCCACCCGGAAGCGGGACGAACACCGGGGAGCTGTTTTTT
TRBJ2-1	TRBV12-5	NA	NA	CASGLVAKQFF	TGTGCTAGTGGTTTGGTAGCTAAGCAGTTCTTC
TRBJ1-1	TRBV5-1	TRBD1	NA	CASSPDDRGAEAFF	TGCGCCAGCAGCCCAGACGACAGGGGGGCTGAAGCTTTCTTT
TRBJ2-1	TRBV18	NA	NA	CASSATELFYNEQFF	TGTGCCAGCTCAGCCACAGAGTTGTTTTACAATGAGCAGTTCTTC
TRBJ1-5	TRBV28	NA	once	CASSLAAGRNNQPQHF	TGTGCCAGCAGCTTGGCGGCGGGTAGGAACAATCAGCCCCAGCATTTT
TRBJ1-2	TRBV28	NA	NA	CASSHGGKYGYTF	TGTGCCAGCAGTCACGGGGGGAAGTATGGCTACACCTTC
TRBJ2-1	TRBV7-2	NA	NA	CASSWDQSSYNEQFF	TGTGCCAGCAGCTGGGACCAGAGCTCCTACAATGAGCAGTTCTTC
TRBJ2-5	TRBV19	NA	NA	CASRDLRGRLETQYF	TGTGCCAGTCGGGACCTCCGGGGCCGTTTGGAGACCCAGTACTTC
TRBJ2-5	TRBV29-1	TRBD1	NA	CSGGTEETQYF	TGCAGCGGAGGGACAGAAGAGACCCAGTACTTC
TRBJ1-2	TRBV7-3	NA	NA	CASSPDGQNYGYTF	TGTGCCAGCAGCCCCGACGGGCAGAACTATGGCTACACCTTC
TRBJ1-5	TRBV4-1	TRBD1	NA	CASSSIDRGYSNQPQHF	TGCGCCAGCAGCTCCATAGACAGGGGCTATAGCAATCAGCCCCAGCATTTT